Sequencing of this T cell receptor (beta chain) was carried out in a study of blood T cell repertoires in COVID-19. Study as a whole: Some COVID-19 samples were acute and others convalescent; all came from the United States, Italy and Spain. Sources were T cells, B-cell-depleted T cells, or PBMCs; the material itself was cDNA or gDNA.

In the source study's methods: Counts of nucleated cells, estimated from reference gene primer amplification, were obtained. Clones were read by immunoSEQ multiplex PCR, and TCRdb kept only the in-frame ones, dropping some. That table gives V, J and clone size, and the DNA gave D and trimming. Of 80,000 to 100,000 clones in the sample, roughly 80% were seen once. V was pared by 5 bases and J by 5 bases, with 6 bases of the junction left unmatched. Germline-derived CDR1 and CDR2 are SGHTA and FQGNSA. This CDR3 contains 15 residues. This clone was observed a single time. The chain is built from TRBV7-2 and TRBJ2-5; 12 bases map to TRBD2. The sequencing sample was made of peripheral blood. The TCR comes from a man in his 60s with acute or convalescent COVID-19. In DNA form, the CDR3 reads TGTGCCAGCAGCCTACTAGCGGGGGGCCGGGAGACCCAGTACTTC. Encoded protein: CASSLLAGGRETQYF. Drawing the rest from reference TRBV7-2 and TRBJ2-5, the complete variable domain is GAGVSQSPSNKVTEKGKDVELRCDPISGHTALYWYRQSLGQGLEFLIYFQGNSAPDKSGLPSDRFSAERTGGSVSTLTIQRTQQEDSAVYLCASSLLAGGRETQYFGPGTRLLVL.